The TCR beta chain under discussion was sequenced for a study of OX40 agonist ivuxolimab in advanced cancers. Points on this clone: Its antigen is unknown.

Points from the study as a whole: At 0.1 to 3.0 mg/kg and by week 6, clonal expansion occurred in CD4+ and CD8+ blood T cells. It was not determined which antigens were specifically recognized by the peripheral T cells that had undergone clonal expansion.

The trim removed 7 bases at V and 7 bases at J, leaving 16 bases unmatched. The germline V gene encodes CDR1 SQVTM and CDR2 ANQGSEA. The CDR3 contains 15 residues. Sequencing was performed with immunoSEQ multiplex PCR; in TCRdb, only in-frame clones are kept and a portion is missing. Among 65,000 to 85,000 clones listed, about 87% were seen once. No patient had autoimmune disease or received systemic immunosuppression. This clonotype was sampled from an adult with an advanced solid tumor such as melanoma, head and neck, liver or kidney cancer. The specimen comprised CD4+ or CD8+ T cells sorted from blood, sampled in a trial of the OX40 agonist ivuxolimab. The V gene is TRBV29-1, the J gene TRBJ2-1, with 7 bases lining up with TRBD2. CDR3 amino acids: CSARLADRGGNEQFF. CDR3 nucleotides: TGCAGCGCCCGTCTAGCGGACCGCGGTGGGAATGAGCAGTTCTTC.